This TCR beta chain derives from a study of radiation and T cells in renal cell carcinoma. General observations from the study: Top tumor clonotypes rose in blood 2 weeks post-radiation, then contracted.

Noted time point: baseline pretreatment blood. This sample's treatment: 15 Gy SBRT to primary tumor, nephrectomy 4 weeks later. V lost 5 bases to trimming and J lost 0 bases, with 7 bases between them. Germline assignment: CDR1 SEHNR and CDR2 FQNEAQ (reference sequence). The CDR3 runs to 13 residues. Assay: immunoSEQ multiplex PCR; the TCRdb copy retains only in-frame clones and omits some. The table has some 150,000 clones, around nine tenths seen once. With regard to this clone: What it binds is unknown.

The receptor was derived from a woman aged 45 to 65 with renal cell carcinoma. The specimen was blood, collected from a patient whose treatment included radiotherapy and nephrectomy. The rearrangement links TRBV7-9 to TRBJ1-1; no clear D. The CDR3 is CASSLDMNTEAFF. CDR3 nucleotides: TGTGCCAGCAGCCTAGATATGAACACTGAAGCTTTCTTT.